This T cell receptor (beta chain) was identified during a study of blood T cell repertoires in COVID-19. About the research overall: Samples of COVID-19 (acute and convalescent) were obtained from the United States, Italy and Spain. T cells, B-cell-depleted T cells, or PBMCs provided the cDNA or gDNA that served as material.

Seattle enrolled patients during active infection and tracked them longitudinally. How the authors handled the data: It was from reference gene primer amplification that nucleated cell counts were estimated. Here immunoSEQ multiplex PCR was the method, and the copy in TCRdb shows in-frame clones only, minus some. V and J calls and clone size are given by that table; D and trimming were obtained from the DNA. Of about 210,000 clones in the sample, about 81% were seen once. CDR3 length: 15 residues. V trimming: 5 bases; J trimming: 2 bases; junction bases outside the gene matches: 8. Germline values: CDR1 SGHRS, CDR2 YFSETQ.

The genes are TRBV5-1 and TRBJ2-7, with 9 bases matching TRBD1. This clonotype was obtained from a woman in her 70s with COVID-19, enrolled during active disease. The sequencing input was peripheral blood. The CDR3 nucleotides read TGCGCCAGCAGTCCTCCGGGACAGGGCCCCTACGAGCAGTACTTC. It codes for CASSPPGQGPYEQYF. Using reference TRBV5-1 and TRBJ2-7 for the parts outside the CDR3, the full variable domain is KAGVTQTPRYLIKTRGQQVTLSCSPISGHRSVSWYQQTPGQGLQFLFEYFSETQRNKGNFPGRFSGRQFSNSRSEMNVSTLELGDSALYLCASSPPGQGPYEQYFGPGTRLTVT.